One and the same sample provided the 18 T cell receptor beta chains below, sequenced in a study of T cells in Graves' hyperthyroidism and ophthalmopathy. Authors of the study amplified TCR beta CDR3 regions from RNA transcripts. TCR CDR3 regions were first amplified by RT-PCR with HTBI primers. MiXCR, applied by TCRdb to the multiplex PCR reads, yields one record per CDR3 protein. The data show hundreds of thousands of distinct CDR3 sequences, 17% seen once. The source material was blood. These receptors were obtained from a woman aged 18-30 years with Graves' ophthalmopathy.

This clonotype was picked up one time. A much more abundant neighbour one base away suggests this may be a read error. This chain joins TRBV7-2 and TRBJ1-2, with D unclear. Per the germline V gene, CDR1 is SGHTA and CDR2 is FQGNSA. CDR3 size: 11 residues. With 11 bases removed from V and 5 bases from J, the gap between germline ends came to 12 bases. The CDR3 DNA follows: TGTGCCCAAGGCCCTCATTATGGCTACACCTTC. Encoded protein: CAQGPHYGYTF.

This clonotype was observed at least ten times. The chain's CDR3 is CASSSPRGRGETQYF. The CDR3 nucleotides read TGTGCCAGCAGTTCCCCTCGGGGGCGGGGAGAGACCCAGTACTTC. V is TRBV28 and J is TRBJ2-5; D tentatively reads TRBD1 or TRBD2 (6 bases each). Trimming removed 4 bases from V and 4 bases from J, with 16 bases in between. Germline CDR1 MDHEN, CDR2 SYDVKM. The CDR3 contains 15 residues.

The chain has TRBV11-2 and TRBJ1-2; TRBD1 aligns across 7 bases. Trimming took 5 bases from V and 1 from J; bases not matched to a gene: 13. The V gene's germline CDR1 is SGHAT and CDR2 FQNNGV. The length of the CDR3 is 17 residues. The CDR3: CASSQALGTVINYGYTF. The CDR3 DNA reads TGTGCCAGCAGCCAAGCTCTCGGGACAGTGATTAACTATGGCTACACCTTC. Using reference TRBV11-2 and TRBJ1-2 for the parts outside the CDR3, the full variable domain is EAGVAQSPRYKIIEKRQSVAFWCNPISGHATLYWYQQILGQGPKLLIQFQNNGVVDDSQLPKDRFSAERLKGVDSTLKIQPAKLEDSAVYLCASSQALGTVINYGYTFGSGTRLTVV.

This clonotype was counted only a few times. The chain has TRBV27 and TRBJ2-7; D is uncertain. Trimming cost V 0 bases and J 0 bases, with 18 bases left between them. There are 18 residues in the CDR3. Germline loops: CDR1 MNHEY, CDR2 SMNVEV (reference sequence). For the CDR3, the DNA is TGTGCCAGCAGTTTATCAGGGTCGGGCGGTTTCCCCTCCTACGAGCAGTACTTC. This encodes CASSLSGSGGFPSYEQYF.

Worth noting for this clonotype: A read error may be the cause here, since a much bigger clone is one base away. The chain joins TRBV6-2 or TRBV6-3 to TRBJ2-5; TRBD1 matches 7 bases. The CDR3 is 15 residues long. The V gene end was trimmed by 4 bases and the J gene end by 0 bases; junction bases not matched to a gene: 5. Germline V gene data show CDR1 as MNHEY and CDR2 as SVGEGT. The CDR3 loop reads CASSWGQINQETQYF. The CDR3, as DNA: TGTGCCAGCAGTTGGGGACAGATAAACCAAGAGACCCAGTACTTC.

This clonotype was picked up a small number of times. DNA for the CDR3: TGCGCCAGCAGCCTCCTAGCGGGAGGAGGGTACGAGCAGTACTTC. As protein: CASSLLAGGGYEQYF. The chain recombines TRBV4-1 with TRBJ2-7, with 11 bases identical to TRBD2. V was pared by 4 bases and J by 4 bases, with 6 bases of the junction left unmatched. This CDR3 is built from 15 residues. Germline V gene data show CDR1 as MGHRA and CDR2 as YSYEKL.

This clonotype was seen many times. The chain recombines TRBV28 with TRBJ2-5; D uncertain. The V end lost 1 base, the J end lost 3 bases, and 12 bases lay between the germline ends. The CDR3 contains 15 residues. Per the germline V gene, CDR1 is MDHEN and CDR2 is SYDVKM. In DNA form, the CDR3 reads TGTGCCAGCAGTTTATTGGCCAGCTTGGAAGAGACCCAGTACTTC. It translates to CASSLLASLEETQYF.

The chain has TRBV12-3 or TRBV12-4 and TRBJ2-7; a weak D match, TRBD1 (7 bases). V shed 4 bases and J shed 5 bases, with 12 bases lying between them. The CDR3 extends over 13 amino acids. The CDR3 DNA sequence: TGTGCCAGCAGTTACGGCGGGACAGACGAGCAGTACTTC. Translating gives CASSYGGTDEQYF.

This clonotype appeared many times. The rearrangement joins TRBV12-3 or TRBV12-4 to TRBJ1-6; tentatively, D is TRBD1 (6 bases). The CDR3 runs to 18 residues. The V and J ends lost 3 bases and 16 bases respectively, with 31 bases between them. CDR3 bases: TGTGCCAGCAGTTTTATGGCCCAGACAACAGGGCGCTTATTGAATCTCCACTTT. Its protein product is CASSFMAQTTGRLLNLHF.

This clonotype was counted many times. The chain joins TRBV9 to TRBJ2-1; tentatively, D is TRBD2 (5 bases). Germline V gene lookup returns CDR1 SGDLS and CDR2 YYNGEE. The ends were cut back, 2 bases at V and 5 bases at J, with 11 bases in the middle. The length of the CDR3 is 14 residues. The CDR3 protein is CASSVSATNNEQFF. CDR3 DNA: TGTGCCAGCAGCGTCTCTGCGACTAACAATGAGCAGTTCTTC.

The chain employs TRBV5-1 and TRBJ1-4; D is possibly TRBD1 (5 bases). The CDR3 covers 13 residues. V was shortened by 1 base and J by 8 bases, with 9 bases between the two germline ends. From germline, CDR1 is SGHRS and CDR2 YFSETQ. The chain's CDR3 is CASSLSGSEKLFF. The CDR3 DNA reads TGCGCCAGCAGCTTGTCAGGGTCCGAAAAACTGTTTTTT.

V is TRBV7-9 and J is TRBJ2-2, with 8 positions matching TRBD2. The CDR3 spans 17 residues. The ends lost 5 bases at V and 5 bases at J; junction bases unmatched: 13. The V gene's germline CDR1 is SEHNR and CDR2 FQNEAQ (reference sequence). The CDR3 spells CASSQPRRGGGTGELFF. The CDR3 region has the DNA TGTGCCAGCAGCCAACCACGACGGGGGGGCGGAACCGGGGAGCTGTTTTTT. Combining the CDR3 with reference TRBV7-9 and TRBJ2-2 gives the whole variable domain DTGVSQNPRHKITKRGQNVTFRCDPISEHNRLYWYRQTLGQGPEFLTYFQNEAQLEKSRLLSDRFSAERPKGSFSTLEIQRTEQGDSAMYLCASSQPRRGGGTGELFFGEGSRLTVL.

This clonotype has at least ten counts. This rearrangement joins TRBV11-1 to TRBJ2-1, with D maybe TRBD2 (6 bases). CDR3 size: 15 residues. V gave up 5 bases and J gave up 4 bases, with 15 bases separating them. Germline V gives CDR1 SGHAT, CDR2 FQDESV (reference sequence). CDR3 bases: TGTGCCAGCAGCCCGGGACTGGACAATTACAATGAGCAGTTCTTC. Residues: CASSPGLDNYNEQFF.

There are many counts of this clonotype. This sequence joins TRBV6-1 and TRBJ2-1; D is perhaps TRBD1 (6 bases). The germline gives CDR1 MNHNS, CDR2 SASEGT. This CDR3 contains 14 residues. Between the trimmed V and J ends, which lost 6 bases and 9 bases, there was a span of 18 bases. The CDR3 nucleotides read TGTGCCAGCAGCCCCCTACAGGGAGTGGGTGAGCAGTTCTTC. Its translation: CASSPLQGVGEQFF.

This clonotype was counted only a few times. This chain links TRBV2 with TRBJ1-4; D is undetermined. Germline-derived CDR1 and CDR2 are SNHLY and FYNNEI. Trimming took off 2 bases at V and 2 bases at J, with 9 bases between the two ends. The CDR3 totals 15 residues. The CDR3 nucleotides read TGTGCCAGCAGTGAATCGGGCAATACTAATGAAAAACTGTTTTTT. Translation: CASSESGNTNEKLFF.

This clonotype was seen repeatedly, ten times or more. V gene TRBV28 combines with J gene TRBJ1-2, with 9 bases lining up with TRBD1. J was trimmed by 2 bases and V by 3 bases; bases with no gene match: 1. CDR3 length equals 14 residues. The V gene's germline CDR1 is MDHEN and CDR2 SYDVKM. The CDR3, as DNA: TGTGCCAGCAGTTTTGGACAGGGGAACTATGGCTACACCTTC. It encodes CASSFGQGNYGYTF.

The table lists this clonotype with a few counts. The CDR3 reads CASSLEILSNEQFF. The CDR3 DNA reads TGTGCCAGCAGCTTAGAGATTTTAAGTAATGAGCAGTTCTTC. V gene TRBV7-3 combines with J gene TRBJ2-1; D not resolved. The germline gives CDR1 SGHTA, CDR2 FQGTGA. The length of the CDR3 is 14 residues. V was cut by 2 bases and J by 7 bases, with 12 bases left in between.

CDR3 sequence reads: CASSQAPVSGANVLTF. CDR3 in DNA: TGCGCCAGCAGCCAGGCACCGGTCTCTGGGGCCAACGTCCTGACTTTC. V is TRBV4-1 and J is TRBJ2-6; D ambiguous. V was clipped by 3 bases and J by 0 bases, with 9 bases between them. Germline CDR1 and CDR2: MGHRA and YSYEKL. The CDR3 loop spans 16 amino acids.